Listed here is a single T cell receptor beta chain. Its antigen is unidentified. The data were taken from a study of T cell responses to AZD1222 COVID-19 vaccine. The assay was immunoSEQ multiplex PCR, and TCRdb's table has in-frame clones only and misses some. The sample records approximately 150,000 clones, over 75% being singletons. Findings and limits, study-wide: Researchers took repertoire samples only after the peak T cell response had come. Across spike, vaccine-associated CD4 TCRs were found, dominant at 160-218 and 743-854.

The sequencing here drew on peripheral blood, taken 28 days after the second dose of the MenACWY control vaccine. This TCR was sampled from an adult who received the MenACWY meningococcal vaccine as a control.

CDR3 nucleotides: TGTGCCAGCAGCTTAGCGCGTCGGCTAGCGGGGGCCAAAAACATTCAGTACTTC. Encoded protein: CASSLARRLAGAKNIQYF. The V gene is TRBV7-8, the J gene TRBJ2-4; 9 nucleotides agree with TRBD2. V dropped 0 bases and J dropped 1; count of bases not matched to a gene: 7. This CDR3 has 18 residues. Germline V gene lookup returns CDR1 SGHVS and CDR2 FQNEAQ.